This T cell receptor beta chain comes out of a study of shared clonotypes between healthy human individuals. Study overall: Donors were a couple of women and three men aged 18 to 49.

All donors qualified as healthy HIV-negative adults and had experienced no recent acute infections or vaccinations. Here immunoSEQ multiplex PCR was the method, and the copy in TCRdb shows in-frame clones only, minus some. The sample lists about half a million clones; 65% to 80% were seen once. Germline assignment: CDR1 MGHDK and CDR2 SYGVNS. The CDR3 runs to 15 residues. Trimming at V came to 1 base and at J to 5 bases, leaving 6 bases not matched to a gene. Input material: PBMCs. This sequence joins TRBV25-1 and TRBJ2-7; TRBD1 aligns across 9 bases. This receptor was taken from a woman between 35 and 50 years old in good health. Some clones in this sample may be carry-over from other donors' samples. CDR3 residues: CASSELGTGTNEQYF. The DNA of the CDR3 is TGTGCCAGCAGTGAATTGGGGACAGGGACCAACGAGCAGTACTTC.